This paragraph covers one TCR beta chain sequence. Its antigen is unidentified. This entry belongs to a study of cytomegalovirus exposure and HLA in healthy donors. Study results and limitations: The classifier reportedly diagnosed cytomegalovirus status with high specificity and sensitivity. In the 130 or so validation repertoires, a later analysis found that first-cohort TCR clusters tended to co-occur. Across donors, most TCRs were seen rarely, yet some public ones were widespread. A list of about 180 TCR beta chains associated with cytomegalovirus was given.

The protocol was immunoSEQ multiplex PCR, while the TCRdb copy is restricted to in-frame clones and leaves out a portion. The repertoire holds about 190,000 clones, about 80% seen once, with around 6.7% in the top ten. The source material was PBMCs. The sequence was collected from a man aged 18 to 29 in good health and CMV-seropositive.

The CDR3, as DNA: TGTGCCAGCAGTTACTCGGACAGGGACGAGCAGTACTTC. Amino acid sequence: CASSYSDRDEQYF. The chain is built from TRBV6-6 and TRBJ2-7, with 8 nucleotides matching TRBD1. The CDR3 is 13 residues long. The germline CDR1 and CDR2 sequences are MNHNY and SVGAGI (reference sequence). V shed 0 bases, J shed 5 bases, and the junction held 0 bases outside the gene matches.